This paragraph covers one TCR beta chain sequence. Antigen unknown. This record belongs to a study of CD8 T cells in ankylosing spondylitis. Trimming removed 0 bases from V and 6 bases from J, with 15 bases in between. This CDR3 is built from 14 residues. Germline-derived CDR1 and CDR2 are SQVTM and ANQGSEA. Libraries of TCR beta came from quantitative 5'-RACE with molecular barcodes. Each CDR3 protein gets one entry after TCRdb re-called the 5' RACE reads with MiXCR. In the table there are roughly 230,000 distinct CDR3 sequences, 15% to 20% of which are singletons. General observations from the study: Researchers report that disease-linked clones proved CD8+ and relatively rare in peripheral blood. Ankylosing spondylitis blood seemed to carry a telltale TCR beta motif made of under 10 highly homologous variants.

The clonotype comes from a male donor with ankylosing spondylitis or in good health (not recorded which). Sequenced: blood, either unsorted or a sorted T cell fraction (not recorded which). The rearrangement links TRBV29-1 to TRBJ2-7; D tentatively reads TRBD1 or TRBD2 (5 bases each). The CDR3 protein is CSVEETGAQREQYF. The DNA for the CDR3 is TGCAGCGTTGAAGAGACCGGGGCCCAGCGCGAGCAGTACTTC.